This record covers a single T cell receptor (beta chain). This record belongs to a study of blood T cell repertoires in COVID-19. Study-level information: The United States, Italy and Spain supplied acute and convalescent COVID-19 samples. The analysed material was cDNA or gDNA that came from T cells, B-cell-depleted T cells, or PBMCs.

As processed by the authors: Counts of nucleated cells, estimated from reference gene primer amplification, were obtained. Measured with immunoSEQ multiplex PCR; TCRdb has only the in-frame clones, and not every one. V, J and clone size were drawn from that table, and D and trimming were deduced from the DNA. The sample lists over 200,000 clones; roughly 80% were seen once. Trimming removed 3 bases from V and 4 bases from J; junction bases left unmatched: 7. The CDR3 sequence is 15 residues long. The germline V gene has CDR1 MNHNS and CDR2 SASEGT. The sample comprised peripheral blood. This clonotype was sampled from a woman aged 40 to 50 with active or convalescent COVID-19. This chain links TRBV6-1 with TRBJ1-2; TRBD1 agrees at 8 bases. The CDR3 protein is CASSEMDRVPYGYTF. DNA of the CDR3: TGTGCCAGCAGTGAGATGGACAGGGTGCCCTATGGCTACACCTTC.